These T cell receptor beta chains were read from a single sample in a study of blood T cell repertoires in COVID-19. Here immunoSEQ multiplex PCR was the method, and the copy in TCRdb shows in-frame clones only, minus some. The sample consists of roughly 250,000 clones, roughly 80% of them appearing once. Input material: peripheral blood. The source is a woman between 55 and 75 years old with active or convalescent COVID-19. Both conserved end residues are part of each CDR3. Fields, in order: D gene, J gene, V gene, clone size, CDR3 protein. A D gene is named only where the DNA matches it firmly. Only part of the rows carry a size: once, few, many, or a class if the clone is expanded.

d_call: TRBD1
j_call: TRBJ2-7
v_call: TRBV6-5
clone_size: NA
cdr3_aa: CASGQDRGGEQYF

d_call: NA
j_call: TRBJ1-1
v_call: TRBV27
clone_size: few
cdr3_aa: CASSLWEGRTEAFF

d_call: TRBD2
j_call: TRBJ2-5
v_call: TRBV11-2
clone_size: NA
cdr3_aa: CASSFGAGSGGALETQYF

d_call: TRBD2
j_call: TRBJ2-1
v_call: TRBV6-5
clone_size: NA
cdr3_aa: CASSPGLAPGGEQFF

d_call: NA
j_call: TRBJ2-5
v_call: TRBV4-3
clone_size: NA
cdr3_aa: CASSQARFQTQYF

d_call: NA
j_call: TRBJ2-3
v_call: TRBV19
clone_size: NA
cdr3_aa: CASSYWGGVTDTQYF

d_call: NA
j_call: TRBJ1-4
v_call: TRBV27
clone_size: NA
cdr3_aa: CASSSGEVNEKLFF

d_call: TRBD2
j_call: TRBJ2-3
v_call: TRBV5-1
clone_size: NA
cdr3_aa: CASNGLAGTDTQYF

d_call: NA
j_call: TRBJ2-3
v_call: TRBV20-1
clone_size: NA
cdr3_aa: CSASSGGNTDTQYF

d_call: NA
j_call: TRBJ2-1
v_call: TRBV6-2/TRBV6-3
clone_size: once
cdr3_aa: CASSYTGSGALNEQFF

d_call: NA
j_call: TRBJ2-7
v_call: TRBV13
clone_size: NA
cdr3_aa: CASSLRGADYEQYF

d_call: TRBD2
j_call: TRBJ2-3
v_call: TRBV4-1
clone_size: NA
cdr3_aa: CASSLGGAGALTDTQYF

d_call: NA
j_call: TRBJ2-2
v_call: TRBV11-1
clone_size: once
cdr3_aa: CASSFKQGLNTGELFF

d_call: NA
j_call: TRBJ2-2
v_call: TRBV12-3/TRBV12-4
clone_size: NA
cdr3_aa: CASSLTRTGELFF

d_call: NA
j_call: TRBJ2-6
v_call: TRBV6-5
clone_size: NA
cdr3_aa: CASSYSGSSGANVLTF

d_call: NA
j_call: TRBJ2-5
v_call: TRBV14
clone_size: NA
cdr3_aa: CASSPQGETQYF

d_call: NA
j_call: TRBJ2-3
v_call: TRBV12-5
clone_size: NA
cdr3_aa: CASGLVLGGGHTDTQYF

d_call: NA
j_call: TRBJ1-3
v_call: TRBV19
clone_size: NA
cdr3_aa: CASSIGRGAYSGNTIYF

d_call: NA
j_call: TRBJ2-6
v_call: TRBV4-1
clone_size: once
cdr3_aa: CASSRNRDSGANVLTF

d_call: NA
j_call: TRBJ1-5
v_call: TRBV5-1
clone_size: NA
cdr3_aa: CASSLQGGGQPQHF

d_call: TRBD1
j_call: TRBJ1-2
v_call: TRBV3-1/TRBV3-2
clone_size: NA
cdr3_aa: CASSYSGTGYYGYTF

d_call: TRBD2
j_call: TRBJ2-3
v_call: TRBV7-6
clone_size: NA
cdr3_aa: CASSKGLTSGGSTDTQYF

d_call: NA
j_call: TRBJ2-3
v_call: TRBV4-1
clone_size: NA
cdr3_aa: CASSQTTRDTQYF

d_call: NA
j_call: TRBJ1-2
v_call: TRBV6-5
clone_size: NA
cdr3_aa: CASSYSSGESYGYTF

d_call: NA
j_call: TRBJ1-4
v_call: TRBV7-9
clone_size: NA
cdr3_aa: CASSRRAREKLFF

d_call: NA
j_call: TRBJ1-4
v_call: TRBV19
clone_size: NA
cdr3_aa: CASSIGGRGEEKLFF

d_call: NA
j_call: TRBJ2-7
v_call: TRBV6-1
clone_size: NA
cdr3_aa: CASSEVWGGSYEQYF

d_call: TRBD1
j_call: TRBJ2-2
v_call: TRBV27
clone_size: NA
cdr3_aa: CASSFQGAETGELFF

d_call: TRBD1
j_call: TRBJ2-1
v_call: TRBV19
clone_size: NA
cdr3_aa: CASSGTGHYNEQFF

d_call: NA
j_call: TRBJ2-7
v_call: TRBV27
clone_size: few
cdr3_aa: CASSFRGQFSYEQYF

d_call: NA
j_call: TRBJ1-1
v_call: TRBV20-1
clone_size: NA
cdr3_aa: CSASGYRSNTEAFF

d_call: TRBD1
j_call: TRBJ1-2
v_call: TRBV6-6
clone_size: NA
cdr3_aa: CASDDRGWPVDGYTF

d_call: TRBD1
j_call: TRBJ1-6
v_call: TRBV18
clone_size: once
cdr3_aa: CASSPVSGGPYNSPLHF

d_call: NA
j_call: TRBJ2-5
v_call: TRBV6-6
clone_size: NA
cdr3_aa: CASSYRQETQYF

d_call: NA
j_call: TRBJ2-5
v_call: TRBV30
clone_size: NA
cdr3_aa: CAWSVQTPAGTQYF

d_call: NA
j_call: TRBJ2-1
v_call: TRBV3-1/TRBV3-2
clone_size: NA
cdr3_aa: CASSQGGLAPKEQFF

d_call: NA
j_call: TRBJ1-1
v_call: TRBV5-1
clone_size: NA
cdr3_aa: CASSFVAGDTEAFF